This is a list of T cell receptor beta chains from one sample in a study of CD8+ T cells in alopecia areata. Assay: immunoSEQ multiplex PCR; the TCRdb copy retains only in-frame clones and omits some. This repertoire shows 150,000 or so clones, roughly 50% found once; its top ten account for 6% to 7%. Material: CD4+ T cells sorted from blood. These receptors were taken from a human donor with alopecia areata. The CDR3 runs from the conserved cysteine through the conserved F or W. Fields, in order: clone size, J gene, D gene, V gene, CDR3 DNA, CDR3 protein. D genes are given only for firm matches. Clone size, where shown, is once, few, many, or a class for clones that have expanded.

few TRBJ1-2 TRBD1 TRBV7-9 TGTGCCAGCAGCAGAACCGGGACAGGCGTTTATGGCTACACCTTC CASSRTGTGVYGYTF
- TRBJ2-1 TRBD2 TRBV4-2 TGTGCCAGCAGCCACGTTCCTCTAGCGGGAGGCAACAATGAGCAGTTCTTC CASSHVPLAGGNNEQFF
- TRBJ2-7 - TRBV10-1 TGCGCCAGCGGAGACGGTCTAAACTACGAGCAGTACTTC CASGDGLNYEQYF
- TRBJ2-7 TRBD1 TRBV30 TGTGCCTGGAGTCGGACAGGGGCGGCCTACGAGCAGTACTTC CAWSRTGAAYEQYF
- TRBJ2-7 - TRBV7-9 TGTGCCAGCAGCTCAGCCCCCAGGGGGGTTGAGCAGTACTTC CASSSAPRGVEQYF
- TRBJ2-7 - TRBV27 TGTGCCAGCAGTCCCATGGACTTCGGCGAGCAGTACTTC CASSPMDFGEQYF
- TRBJ2-3 TRBD2 TRBV29-1 TGCAGCGTTTCCCTAGCGGGAGCGTTAGATACGCAGTATTTT CSVSLAGALDTQYF
- TRBJ1-1 - TRBV6-5 TGTGCCAGCAGTTATTCGGAGAACACTGAAGCTTTCTTT CASSYSENTEAFF
- TRBJ2-5 - TRBV5-1 TGCGCCAGCAGCTTGGTGGTTATCGCGCGCCAAGAGACCCAGTACTTC CASSLVVIARQETQYF
- TRBJ2-2 TRBD2 TRBV29-1 TGCAGCGTCCTAGCGGGAGGGCTGAACACCGGGGAGCTGTTTTTT CSVLAGGLNTGELFF
few TRBJ2-7 - TRBV29-1 TGCACCGCAGGGGACGGACCCTACGAGCAGTACTTC CTAGDGPYEQYF
- TRBJ2-7 - TRBV27 TGTGCCAGCAGTTTTTACACCGGGACGGGCTACGAGCAGTACTTC CASSFYTGTGYEQYF
- TRBJ2-5 TRBD1 TRBV7-9 TGTGCCAGCAGCAGACAGGGGGGAGAGACCCAGTACTTC CASSRQGGETQYF
few TRBJ2-1 - TRBV29-1 TGCAGCGTTGATAGGGTATCCTACAATGAGCAGTTCTTC CSVDRVSYNEQFF
- TRBJ2-1 - TRBV10-3 TGTGCCATCAGTGAGATATACAGTGAGCAGTTCTTC CAISEIYSEQFF
few TRBJ2-5 - TRBV2 TGTGCCAGCACCGAGGCACTAGCCAAGAGGGAGACCCAGTACTTC CASTEALAKRETQYF
- TRBJ2-5 TRBD2 TRBV5-4 TGTGCCAGCAGCGGCCGACTAGCGGGAGGGCCTGGACAAGAGACCCAGTACTTC CASSGRLAGGPGQETQYF
- TRBJ1-1 - TRBV15 TGTGCCACCAGCGCATACACTGAAGCTTTCTTT CATSAYTEAFF
few TRBJ2-1 TRBD2 TRBV28 TGTGCCAGCAGTTTCCGCTTCGGACTAGCGGGAGGAGGATCCTACAATGAGCAGTTCTTC CASSFRFGLAGGGSYNEQFF
- TRBJ2-5 TRBD1 TRBV5-4 TGTGCCAGCAGCAGGGGGACAGGGCGACAAGAGACCCAGTACTTC CASSRGTGRQETQYF
few TRBJ1-5 - TRBV29-1 TGCAGCGTTGGAGAGGGGGGGGGCTCACCCCAGCATTTT CSVGEGGGSPQHF
- TRBJ2-7 - TRBV20-1 TGCAGTGCAAAGCAAGTCCACGAGCAGTACTTC CSAKQVHEQYF
few TRBJ2-7 TRBD1 TRBV29-1 TGCAGCGTCTTCACCGACAGGGGCTACGAGCAGTACTTC CSVFTDRGYEQYF
- TRBJ2-5 TRBD2 TRBV11-2 TGTGCCAGCAGCCCCCGTGTAGCGGGGGTTCAAGAGACCCAGTACTTC CASSPRVAGVQETQYF
- TRBJ2-7 - TRBV7-8 TGTGCCAGCAGCGGGCTCTACGAGCAGTACTTC CASSGLYEQYF
- TRBJ2-4 - TRBV2 TGTGCCAGCAGTGTTAGTGAAGTCATTCAGTACTTC CASSVSEVIQYF
- TRBJ2-2 - TRBV19 TGTGCCAGTAGTATTCCCGTCATTGGCGGGGAGCTGTTTTTT CASSIPVIGGELFF
- TRBJ2-1 TRBD2 TRBV9 TGTGCCAGCAGCGCCCTAGCGGGAGGTGACAATGAGCAGTTCTTC CASSALAGGDNEQFF
- TRBJ2-5 - TRBV5-1 TGCGCCAGCAGCCCGGGAGGACAGGGTGGCCAAGAGACCCAGTACTTC CASSPGGQGGQETQYF
few TRBJ2-2 - TRBV29-1 TGCAGCGCCGTAGCCACCGGGGAGCTGTTTTTT CSAVATGELFF
few TRBJ2-7 - TRBV30 TGTGCCTGGAACTTTGGGGTATCCTACGAGCAGTACTTC CAWNFGVSYEQYF
- TRBJ1-1 - TRBV29-1 TGCAGCGTTGACATCAGGGTAGACACTGAAGCTTTCTTT CSVDIRVDTEAFF
- TRBJ1-4 - TRBV5-1 TGCGCCAGCGGCCGGACCGGCAGAGAACTGTTTTTT CASGRTGRELFF
few TRBJ2-3 - TRBV4-1 TGCGCCAGCAGCCAAGCCGAGGGAGCCGGGGCGGATACGCAGTATTTT CASSQAEGAGADTQYF
- TRBJ2-1 TRBD2 TRBV29-1 TGCAGCGTGAGGAAGGCTAGCGGTATTCACAATGAGCAGTTCTTC CSVRKASGIHNEQFF
- TRBJ1-5 - TRBV6-6 TGTGCCAGCAGTTACCGTGAAGAGGGTCAGCCCCAGCATTTT CASSYREEGQPQHF
few TRBJ2-1 - TRBV29-1 TGCAGCGTTGAAGGCCGGAACTCCTACAATGAGCAGTTCTTC CSVEGRNSYNEQFF
few TRBJ2-3 - TRBV29-1 TGCAGCGTTGGAAGATATGAGGGAACAGATACGCAGTATTTT CSVGRYEGTDTQYF
few TRBJ1-1 - TRBV29-1 TGCAGCGTTGAAGAGGGCAGCAGGAACACTGAAGCTTTCTTT CSVEEGSRNTEAFF
once TRBJ2-1 TRBD2 TRBV7-2 TGTGCCAGCAGCTTAGCTAGCGGGATCTACAATGAGCAGTTCTTC CASSLASGIYNEQFF